A selection of T cell receptor beta chains follows, all from one sample in a study of patients and donors after allogeneic stem cell transplantation. Each CDR3 protein gets one entry after TCRdb re-called the RT-PCR reads with MiXCR. The table lists hundreds of thousands of distinct CDR3 sequences, 16% of them singletons. Sequencing input: blood, either unsorted or a sorted T cell fraction (not recorded which). The receptor set was obtained from a human donor who was either an allogeneic HSCT recipient or a stem cell or donor lymphocyte infusion donor (not recorded which). It is not recorded whose cells these are; they may come from a transplant donor. Each CDR3 is given with its conserved first and last residue. Each record gives: D gene, J gene, V gene, clone size, CDR3 protein, CDR3 DNA. D genes are given only for firm matches. Clone size is stated in some rows and not others, as once, few, many or a class when expanded.

d_call: -; j_call: TRBJ2-4; v_call: TRBV5-1; clone_size: few; cdr3_aa: CASSLESGLNIQYF; cdr3_nt: TGCGCCAGCAGCTTGGAGTCAGGGCTAAACATTCAGTACTTC
d_call: -; j_call: TRBJ2-5; v_call: TRBV6-1; clone_size: -; cdr3_aa: CASSQETRTSMRETQYF; cdr3_nt: TGTGCCAGCAGCCAAGAAACTCGGACAAGCATGCGGGAGACCCAGTACTTC
d_call: -; j_call: TRBJ1-5; v_call: TRBV20-1; clone_size: few; cdr3_aa: CSARGRGGVPNQPQHF; cdr3_nt: TGCAGTGCTAGAGGCCGGGGAGGGGTTCCGAATCAGCCCCAGCATTTT
d_call: -; j_call: TRBJ2-2; v_call: TRBV27; clone_size: many; cdr3_aa: CASSLRPPAQNTGELFF; cdr3_nt: TGTGCCAGCAGTTTACGCCCCCCGGCCCAGAACACCGGGGAGCTGTTTTTT
d_call: -; j_call: TRBJ2-1; v_call: TRBV3-1; clone_size: -; cdr3_aa: CASSQGTSKNEQFF; cdr3_nt: TGTGCCAGCAGCCAAGGTACTAGCAAGAATGAGCAGTTCTTC
d_call: -; j_call: TRBJ2-7; v_call: TRBV12-3/TRBV12-4; clone_size: few; cdr3_aa: CASSLRGTPYEQYF; cdr3_nt: TGTGCCAGCAGTTTACGGGGGACTCCATACGAGCAGTACTTC
d_call: TRBD1; j_call: TRBJ2-2; v_call: TRBV12-3/TRBV12-4; clone_size: -; cdr3_aa: CASSDRARELFF; cdr3_nt: TGTGCCAGCAGCGACAGGGCCCGGGAGCTGTTTTTT
d_call: TRBD1; j_call: TRBJ2-2; v_call: TRBV12-3/TRBV12-4; clone_size: -; cdr3_aa: CASSTPDRGINTGELFF; cdr3_nt: TGTGCCAGCAGTACCCCCGACAGGGGGATTAACACCGGGGAGCTGTTTTTT
d_call: -; j_call: TRBJ1-5; v_call: TRBV28; clone_size: once; cdr3_aa: CASRGHRGSNQPQHF; cdr3_nt: TGTGCCAGCAGGGGACATCGCGGTAGCAATCAGCCCCAGCATTTT
d_call: TRBD1; j_call: TRBJ1-1; v_call: TRBV15; clone_size: few; cdr3_aa: CATSRPGTGNTEAFF; cdr3_nt: TGTGCCACCAGCAGACCCGGGACAGGGAACACTGAAGCTTTCTTT
d_call: TRBD2; j_call: TRBJ2-7; v_call: TRBV6-2/TRBV6-3; clone_size: once; cdr3_aa: CASSRRASGHTYEQYF; cdr3_nt: TGTGCCAGCAGCCGGAGGGCTAGCGGGCACACCTACGAGCAGTACTTC
d_call: -; j_call: TRBJ2-7; v_call: TRBV6-6; clone_size: few; cdr3_aa: CASSRNRGGEQYF; cdr3_nt: TGTGCCAGCAGTAGAAACAGGGGAGGCGAGCAGTACTTC
d_call: -; j_call: TRBJ2-6; v_call: TRBV5-1; clone_size: few; cdr3_aa: CASSQVQDFSGANVLTF; cdr3_nt: TGCGCCAGCAGCCAAGTACAGGACTTCTCTGGGGCCAACGTCCTGACTTTC
d_call: -; j_call: TRBJ1-1; v_call: TRBV20-1; clone_size: -; cdr3_aa: CSARDLVGDTRAEAFF; cdr3_nt: TGCAGTGCTAGAGATCTGGTTGGGGACACCCGGGCTGAAGCTTTCTTT
d_call: -; j_call: TRBJ2-3; v_call: TRBV12-3/TRBV12-4; clone_size: -; cdr3_aa: CASSPGTHTDTQYF; cdr3_nt: TGTGCCAGCAGCCCCGGGACACACACAGATACGCAGTATTTT
d_call: TRBD1; j_call: TRBJ2-2; v_call: TRBV18; clone_size: -; cdr3_aa: CASSRGQGDTGELFF; cdr3_nt: TGTGCCAGCTCACGCGGACAGGGTGACACCGGGGAGCTGTTTTTT
d_call: TRBD2; j_call: TRBJ2-2; v_call: TRBV5-1; clone_size: many; cdr3_aa: CASSREGPNTGELFF; cdr3_nt: TGCGCCAGCTCCAGGGAGGGCCCGAACACCGGGGAGCTGTTTTTT
d_call: -; j_call: TRBJ1-2; v_call: TRBV6-1; clone_size: -; cdr3_aa: CASSRGIRRTENYGYTF; cdr3_nt: TGTGCCAGCAGTCGCGGTATAAGGAGGACAGAAAACTATGGCTACACCTTC
d_call: -; j_call: TRBJ1-4; v_call: TRBV20-1; clone_size: few; cdr3_aa: CSARGDPRGEKLFF; cdr3_nt: TGCAGTGCTAGAGGGGACCCGAGGGGAGAAAAACTGTTTTTT
d_call: -; j_call: TRBJ1-4; v_call: TRBV4-2; clone_size: many; cdr3_aa: CASSQDDGRGDEKLFF; cdr3_nt: TGTGCCAGCAGCCAAGACGATGGGAGAGGTGATGAAAAACTGTTTTTT
d_call: TRBD1; j_call: TRBJ1-1; v_call: TRBV19; clone_size: once; cdr3_aa: CASIMQGGTEAFF; cdr3_nt: TGTGCCAGTATAATGCAGGGGGGCACTGAAGCTTTCTTT
d_call: TRBD1; j_call: TRBJ2-5; v_call: TRBV29-1; clone_size: few; cdr3_aa: CSVSRGRKETQYF; cdr3_nt: TGCAGCGTTAGCAGGGGGCGCAAGGAGACCCAGTACTTC
d_call: -; j_call: TRBJ1-2; v_call: TRBV9; clone_size: few; cdr3_aa: CASSVADNNYGYTF; cdr3_nt: TGTGCCAGCAGCGTAGCTGACAACAACTATGGCTACACCTTC
d_call: TRBD1; j_call: TRBJ2-2; v_call: TRBV29-1; clone_size: few; cdr3_aa: CSVEGGQGALAGELFF; cdr3_nt: TGCAGCGTTGAGGGGGGACAGGGGGCTTTGGCCGGGGAGCTGTTTTTT
d_call: -; j_call: TRBJ2-1; v_call: TRBV29-1; clone_size: -; cdr3_aa: CSVEPVSGTYNEQFF; cdr3_nt: TGCAGCGTTGAACCGGTCTCAGGGACCTACAATGAGCAGTTCTTC
d_call: -; j_call: TRBJ1-5; v_call: TRBV20-1; clone_size: few; cdr3_aa: CSARRDLNQPQHF; cdr3_nt: TGCAGTGCTAGAAGGGACCTCAATCAGCCCCAGCATTTT